This T cell receptor (beta chain) was observed in a study of cytomegalovirus exposure and HLA in healthy donors. The PCR was carried out with 60 Vbeta primers and 13 Jbeta primers. TCRdb keeps only in-frame clones here, not all; method: immunoSEQ multiplex PCR. The repertoire has 100,000 to 150,000 clones, about 74% of them found once; the top ten carry over 0.9%. V was trimmed by 4 bases and J by 1 base, leaving 11 bases between them. This CDR3 comprises 15 residues. The germline gives CDR1 LNHDA, CDR2 SQIVND (reference sequence). The TCR originated in a woman between 55 and 75 years old in good health and CMV-seronegative. Sequenced material: PBMCs. The chain recombines TRBV19 with TRBJ1-5; no reliable D call. DNA for the CDR3: TGTGCCAGTAGTAAGGAGGGTCTGAGCAATCAGCCCCAGCATTTT. Amino acids: CASSKEGLSNQPQHF.